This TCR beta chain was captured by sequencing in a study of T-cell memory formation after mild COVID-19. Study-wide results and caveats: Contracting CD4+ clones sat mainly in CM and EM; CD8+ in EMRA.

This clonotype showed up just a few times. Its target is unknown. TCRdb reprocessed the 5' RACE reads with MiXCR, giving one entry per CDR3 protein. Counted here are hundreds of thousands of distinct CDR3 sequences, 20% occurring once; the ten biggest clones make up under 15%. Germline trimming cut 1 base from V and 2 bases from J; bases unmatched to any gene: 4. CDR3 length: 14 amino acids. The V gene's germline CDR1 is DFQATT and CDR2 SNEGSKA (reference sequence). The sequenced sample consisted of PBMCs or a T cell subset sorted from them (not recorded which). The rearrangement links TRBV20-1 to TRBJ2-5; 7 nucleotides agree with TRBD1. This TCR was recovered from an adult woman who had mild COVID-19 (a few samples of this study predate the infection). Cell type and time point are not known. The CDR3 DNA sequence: TGCAGTGCTAGAGTGGACAGGACTCAAGAGACCCAGTACTTC. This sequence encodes CSARVDRTQETQYF.